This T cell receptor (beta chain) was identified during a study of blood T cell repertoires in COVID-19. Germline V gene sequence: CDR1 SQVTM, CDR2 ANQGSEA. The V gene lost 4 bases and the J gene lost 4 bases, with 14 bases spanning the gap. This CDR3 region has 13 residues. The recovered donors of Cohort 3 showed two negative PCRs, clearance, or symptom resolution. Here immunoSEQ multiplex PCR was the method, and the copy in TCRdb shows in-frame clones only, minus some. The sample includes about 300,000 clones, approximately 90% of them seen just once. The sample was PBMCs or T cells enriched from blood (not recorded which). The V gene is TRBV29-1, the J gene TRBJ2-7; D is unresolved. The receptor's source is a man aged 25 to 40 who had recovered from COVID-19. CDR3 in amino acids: CSVGPRSLYEQYF. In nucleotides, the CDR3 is TGCAGCGTTGGACCCCGGAGTCTTTACGAGCAGTACTTC.